The 13 T cell receptor beta chains below all came from one sample that was sequenced in a study of blood T cells in healthy people across ages. The use of a sample-barcoded 5' primer and a J-beta primer mix characterized a second PCR of roughly 6 to 11 cycles. TCRdb processed the 5' RACE reads anew with MiXCR; each CDR3 protein has one entry. This sample yields around 1,500,000 distinct CDR3 sequences, of which roughly 40% are seen a single time; roughly 7.7% belongs to the top ten. Source material: blood. Source of these receptors: a woman in her late teens or twenties in good health.

This chain links TRBV5-1 with TRBJ2-5, with 8 nucleotides matching TRBD1. Germline assignment: CDR1 SGHRS and CDR2 YFSETQ. J gave up 5 bases and V 4 bases, and 13 bases lay outside the gene matches. The length of the CDR3 is 16 residues. DNA for the CDR3: TGCGCCAGCAGCGGTAGCCAAGGGACAGGCCAGGAGACCCAGTACTTC. Translation: CASSGSQGTGQETQYF.

The chain is built from TRBV25-1 and TRBJ2-3; 11 bases match TRBD2. Germline V CDR1 and CDR2: MGHDK, SYGVNS. J was trimmed by 6 bases and V by 1 base; bases with no gene match: 9. This CDR3 comprises 17 residues. The CDR3 here is CASSESIAGGGLDTQYF. CDR3 nucleotides: TGTGCCAGCAGTGAATCAATAGCGGGAGGGGGTCTGGATACGCAGTATTTT.

The V call is TRBV27, the J call TRBJ1-2, with D possibly TRBD1 on 6 matching bases. Trimming cost V 5 bases and J 8 bases, with 21 bases left between them. Germline CDR1 MNHEY, CDR2 SMNVEV (reference sequence). The CDR3 loop spans 15 amino acids. The CDR3 reads CASSPYRDGSEGYTF. For the CDR3, the DNA is TGTGCCAGCAGTCCCTACAGGGATGGGTCGGAAGGCTACACCTTC.

The chain recombines TRBV2 with TRBJ2-3; TRBD1 agrees at 9 bases. This CDR3 comprises 15 residues. Germline V gene lookup returns CDR1 SNHLY and CDR2 FYNNEI. Trimming at V came to 9 bases and at J to 4 bases, leaving 11 bases not matched to a gene. In nucleotides, the CDR3 is TGTGCCAGATTCCGCCCGGGACAGGGAGCAGATACGCAGTATTTT. Translating gives CARFRPGQGADTQYF.

This clonotype appeared a few times. The chain couples TRBV29-1 to TRBJ2-5; the D is unclear. CDR3 length equals 14 residues. V was cut by 6 bases and J by 5 bases, with 19 bases left in between. CDR1 SQVTM and CDR2 ANQGSEA come from the germline V gene. In nucleotides, the CDR3 is TGCAGCGTCCCTCCCCCGGCAGGTGGGGAGACCCAGTACTTC. Residues: CSVPPPAGGETQYF.

The rearrangement uses TRBV2 and TRBJ2-1; 8 bases are shared with TRBD2. This CDR3 has 15 residues. V was clipped by 4 bases and J by 6 bases; unmatched bases: 8. Germline V gene sequence: CDR1 SNHLY, CDR2 FYNNEI. The CDR3 loop is CASSGIAGTTNEQFF. CDR3 coding DNA: TGTGCCAGCAGTGGAATAGCGGGGACCACCAATGAGCAGTTCTTC.

This clonotype was found many times. The chain links TRBV12-3 or TRBV12-4 to TRBJ2-5; 15 bases fit TRBD2. V trimming: 5 bases; J trimming: 0 bases; junction bases outside the gene matches: 4. The CDR3 consists of 17 residues. The CDR3 sequence: CASSTGLAGGYQETQYF. CDR3 nucleotides: TGTGCCAGCAGTACCGGACTAGCGGGGGGGTACCAAGAGACCCAGTACTTC.

The rearrangement uses TRBV20-1 and TRBJ2-7; D is unclear. The V end lost 6 bases, the J end lost 7 bases, and 16 bases lay between the germline ends. This CDR3 contains 12 residues. Germline CDR1 is DFQATT and CDR2 is SNEGSKA (reference sequence). The CDR3 nucleotides are TGCAGTGCGGAGTTACGGCAGGATGAGCAGTACTTC. As protein: CSAELRQDEQYF.

This rearrangement joins TRBV29-1 to TRBJ1-2, with unresolved D. CDR3 size: 13 residues. The V end was cut by 7 bases, the J end by 4 bases, with 16 bases between. The germline V gene encodes CDR1 SQVTM and CDR2 ANQGSEA. The CDR3, as DNA: TGCAGCGCCCAGTCTTCGACTGGCTATGGCTACACCTTC. Translated: CSAQSSTGYGYTF.

A few counts support this clonotype. The rearrangement uses TRBV12-3 or TRBV12-4 and TRBJ2-2, with D possibly matching TRBD1 (6 bases). V was pared by 6 bases and J by 4 bases, with 24 bases between. This CDR3 has 18 residues. CDR3 coding DNA: TGTGCCAGCAGGCAAACAGGGATCGGCAGGAGCAGCACCGGGGAGCTGTTTTTT. Its protein is CASRQTGIGRSSTGELFF.

The chain carries TRBV5-1 and TRBJ2-1, with D unresolved. Looked up from germline, CDR1 is SGHRS and CDR2 is YFSETQ. V lost 0 bases and J lost 6, with 19 bases in between. This CDR3 region has 17 residues. Written as DNA, the CDR3 is TGCGCCAGCAGCTTGGCCACGCTAGGGTCTACGGGCAATGAGCAGTTCTTC. This translates into CASSLATLGSTGNEQFF.

The chain has TRBV6-2 or TRBV6-3 and TRBJ2-1; 11 nucleotides line up with TRBD1. The CDR3 contains 17 residues. Per the germline V gene, CDR1 is MNHEY and CDR2 is SVGEGT. Trimming cost V 0 bases and J 1 base; bases outside gene matches: 2. CDR3 loop: CASSYSGQGVSYNEQFF. CDR3 coding DNA: TGTGCCAGCAGTTACTCGGGACAGGGGGTATCCTACAATGAGCAGTTCTTC.

The chain is built from TRBV20-1 and TRBJ2-1; 9 positions agree with TRBD2. The germline CDR1 and CDR2 sequences are DFQATT and SNEGSKA (reference sequence). This CDR3 comprises 16 residues. Trimming took 6 bases from V and 5 from J; bases not matched to a gene: 14. DNA of the CDR3: TGCAGTGCCTCCGTAGCGGGGGCCGAAAAACACAATGAGCAGTTCTTC. Its protein product is CSASVAGAEKHNEQFF.